This TCR beta chain is from a study of molecular identifiers for immune sequencing clone quantification. At the level of the study: For replicates, RNA isolated from approximately 22,000 or 94,000 naive CD8 cells was divided into five portions, of which four were sequenced.

Naive CD8 T cells were picked out by sorting for CD8+CD4-CCR7+CD45RA+. Generation of bulk TCR libraries relied on previously described methods and listed TCR primers. MiXCR, applied by TCRdb to the PCR reads, yields one record per CDR3 protein. The top ten clones hold 0.7% to 0.9% of a sample with about 510,000 distinct CDR3 sequences, around 25% of them seen once. Study-level results: Underestimated sizes of highly expanded clones could result from identical TCR molecules that share a barcode.

This clonotype was counted ten times or more. Its antigen remains unidentified. The clonotype comes from a human donor in good health. Some libraries in this study had Jurkat cell RNA spiked in. The sample consisted of naive CD8+ T cells from blood, with Jurkat cell RNA spiked in. Subset reported: FACS-sorted CD8+CD4-CCR7+CD45RA+ naive T cells.

CDR3 protein: CASSLEGVSNYGYTF. The CDR3 DNA reads as TGTGCCAGCAGCTTGGAAGGGGTTTCTAACTATGGCTACACCTTC. V is TRBV5-6 and J is TRBJ1-2, with TRBD1 as a possible D gene (5 bases). CDR3 length: 15 amino acids. V gave up 0 bases and J gave up 0 bases, with 9 bases separating them. Germline V gives CDR1 SGHDT, CDR2 YYEEEE.